The entry that follows covers one TCR beta chain sequence. This sample was taken from a study of blood T cell repertoires in COVID-19. CDR3 size: 15 residues. With 3 bases clipped from V and 3 bases from J, the junction kept 10 bases outside the gene matches. CDR1 is SQVTM, CDR2 ANQGSEA, per germline. As processed by the authors: Nucleated cell counts were estimated from reference gene primer amplification. Sequenced by immunoSEQ multiplex PCR; TCRdb stores in-frame clones only, minus some. V and J calls plus clone size are reproduced from that table; the DNA served to infer D and trimming. The sample consists of 90,000 or so clones, around 88% of them appearing once.

The chain uses TRBV29-1 and TRBJ2-7, with 8 bases lining up with TRBD1. This receptor was obtained from a man aged 55 to 70 with acute or convalescent COVID-19. Sample: peripheral blood. The CDR3 region has the DNA TGCAGCGTTGAGGTCGGCAGGGGGCCCTACTACGAGCAGTACTTC. Its protein is CSVEVGRGPYYEQYF.